In this sample, the clone carrying this T cell receptor beta chain turned up a few times. Its specificity is unknown. The data originate from a study of memory CD4+ T cells and cytomegalovirus serostatus. Whole-study results and caveats: Median bootstrapped AUC for CMV status was about 0.96 originally, approximately 0.93 US-trained.

Germline assignment: CDR1 SNHLY and CDR2 FYNNEI. This CDR3 has 14 residues. V gave up 7 bases and J gave up 8 bases; unmatched junction bases: 6. The protocol was immunoSEQ multiplex PCR, while the TCRdb copy is restricted to in-frame clones and leaves out a portion. The sample yields some 66,000 clones, about 76% seen once. The sort gate was single viable CD3+CD4+CD8-CD45RO+ cells for memory CD4+ T cells. Specimen: memory CD4+ T cells from blood. The chain couples TRBV2 to TRBJ2-1; TRBD2 aligns across 12 bases. The sequence was collected from an adult in good health and CMV-seropositive. The CDR3, as DNA: TGTGCCAGCAACGAGTGGACTAGCGGGGATGAGCAGTTCTTC. Encoded protein: CASNEWTSGDEQFF.